The entry that follows covers one T cell receptor beta chain sequence. This specimen comes from a study of blood T cell repertoires in COVID-19. Study at large: Collection of acute and convalescent COVID-19 samples took place in the United States, Italy and Spain. Sample material is recorded as cDNA or gDNA derived from T cells, B-cell-depleted T cells, or PBMCs.

In germline, CDR1 is SEHNR, CDR2 FQNEAQ (reference sequence). There are 14 residues in the CDR3. V lost 9 bases, J lost 6 bases, and 11 bases stayed unmatched. Original analysis: From reference gene primer amplification, estimates of nucleated cell counts were derived. Method: immunoSEQ multiplex PCR; TCRdb's copy keeps in-frame clones and lacks some. Clonal size and the V and J genes are those of that table, whereas D and trimming came from the DNA. The table lists about 120,000 clones, about 87% of them singletons. The TCR sequence derives from a man aged 45 to 65 with acute or convalescent COVID-19. The chain uses TRBV7-9 and TRBJ2-1; TRBD2 agrees at 7 bases. Sequencing used peripheral blood. In DNA, the CDR3 is TGTGCCAGTCGCCGGGCTCCGGGAGGCAATGAGCAGTTCTTC. Amino acid sequence: CASRRAPGGNEQFF.